The T cell receptor (beta chain) described here comes from a study of blood T cell repertoires in COVID-19 (TCRdb year 2020). Background for the entire study: The collaborator samples originated in the United States, Italy and Spain and spanned the acute and convalescent phases of COVID-19. Samples were obtained from the ongoing ImmuneRACE study (first 160 participants) and from 1,200 or so subjects provided by 6 global collaborators. Deeply sampled blood TCRbeta repertoires from subjects exposed to, actively infected with, or recovered from COVID-19 were included in the dataset. The prospective study material was composed of cDNA or gDNA derived from T cells, B-cell-depleted T cells, or PBMCs. HLA class I and class II types, where available, came from metadata supplied by the sample provider rather than from assay-based typing. Nearly every sample came with metadata listing a de-identified subject ID, COVID-19 status, age in years and sex. The repertoires were made available in a free public database intended to serve as a resource for research on the immune response to SARS-CoV-2. What the research found in general, with its limitations: How much clinical and demographic metadata was included differed by source and by participant, and the metadata was provided uncurated.

Details on this clone: What antigen it recognizes has not been identified. Per-base qualities were not stored, and no clone one base away is much larger.

The CDR3 runs 14 amino acids, cysteine and phenylalanine included. The kept DNA is CDR3 alone, 42 bases in frame from the first base. V and J are truncated by 3 bases and 3 bases respectively, leaving an intervening sequence of 12 bases. The germline V gene encodes CDR1 SGHNT and CDR2 YYREEE (reference sequence). The immunoSEQ Assay, a bias-controlled multiplex PCR, was used to amplify TCRbeta CDR3 regions from genomic DNA. Concerning the study's data processing: Nucleated cell counts per sample were estimated from amplification of reference gene primers within the assay. To quantify the absolute abundance of each unique TCRbeta CDR3 rearrangement, sequence reads were collapsed and filtered. Productive Simpson clonality was computed per sample as the square root of Simpson's diversity index over productive rearrangements. TCRdb holds this immuneACCESS table with in-frame rearrangements only. Some clones are missing; in checked studies, unresolved V genes explain under half, and the rest has no known cause. The V and J calls and clone size were taken over from that table, and D and trimming were inferred from the DNA. The sample yields around 250,000 clones; approximately 86% were counted once. More than 6.5% of the sample is in the top ten clones.

Collaborating institutions collected whole blood in K2EDTA tubes following their own protocols. Collaborator samples were shipped for TCRbeta analysis as frozen whole blood, isolated PBMCs, or DNA extracted from either sample type. The origin of this receptor is a woman between 65 and 79 years old with active or convalescent COVID-19. Input material: peripheral blood. The sequence links TRBV5-4 to TRBJ2-5; TRBD1 might be the D gene, on 7 matching bases. This receptor carries the CDR3 CASSYAGGKETQYF. The nucleotides read TGTGCCAGCAGCTACGCAGGGGGGAAAGAGACCCAGTACTTC.